These 27 T cell receptor beta chains originate from one sample sequenced in a study of PD-1 blockade in classical Hodgkin lymphoma. Profiled with immunoSEQ multiplex PCR; TCRdb holds only in-frame clones, not every one. The sample records tens of thousands of clones, about 80% being singletons. All the patients suffered relapse after autologous stem cell transplantation, and brentuximab vedotin exposure differed. Sequencing was performed on peripheral blood mononuclear cells (PBMCs), taken before the second cycle of nivolumab. The source is a human donor with classical Hodgkin lymphoma.

The J gene is TRBJ2-3, the V gene TRBV7-3, with D possibly TRBD1 on 5 matching bases. Germline lookup yields CDR1 SGHTA and CDR2 FQGTGA. The ends were cut back, 5 bases at V and 0 bases at J, with 18 bases in the middle. This CDR3 has 17 amino acids. In nucleotides, the CDR3 is TGTGCCAGCAGCCCAACGACCGCAGGGCTAAGCACAGATACGCAGTATTTT. Its translation: CASSPTTAGLSTDTQYF.

The sample holds a few counts of this clone. The rearrangement uses TRBV10-1 and TRBJ2-1; 11 bases fit TRBD1. CDR1 is WNHNN, CDR2 SYGVQD, per germline (reference sequence). The CDR3 has 17 residues. V was clipped by 0 bases and J by 5 bases; unmatched bases: 6. CDR3 nucleotides: TGCGCCAGCAGTGAGTCTTATCGGGACAGGGGGAACAATGAGCAGTTCTTC. It specifies CASSESYRDRGNNEQFF.

This clone was seen more than once but under ten times. This chain uses TRBV25-1 with TRBJ2-3; 8 positions match TRBD2. V shed 3 bases, J shed 6 bases, and the junction held 11 bases outside the gene matches. Germline V gene lookup returns CDR1 MGHDK and CDR2 SYGVNS. This CDR3 has 16 residues. CDR3 residues: CASSDLGGATLDTQYF. CDR3 DNA sequence: TGTGCCAGCAGTGACCTCGGGGGGGCGACCTTGGATACGCAGTATTTT.

This chain uses TRBV25-1 with TRBJ2-7; tentatively, D is TRBD2 (7 bases). Germline CDR1 reads MGHDK; CDR2 reads SYGVNS. V was cut by 4 bases and J by 9 bases, with 16 bases left in between. There are 13 residues in the CDR3. This CDR3 is CASSAREGGSQYF. The CDR3 coding sequence is TGTGCCAGCAGTGCCAGGGAGGGGGGTTCGCAGTACTTC.

Regarding this clone: Relative to the germline gene, one junction end is altered; a read error may explain this. Here the CDR3 reads CASSFRVKTEAFF. The CDR3 DNA follows: TGTGCCAGCAGCTTCAGGGTGAAAACTGAAGCTTTCTTT. This chain joins TRBV7-2 and TRBJ1-1; tentative D call: TRBD1 (5 bases). The CDR3 totals 13 residues. Germline CDR1 and CDR2: SGHTA and FQGNSA.

This clone is medium-sized in the sample. V usage is TRBV5-1 and J usage is TRBJ1-2, with D possibly being TRBD1 (5 bases). The germline CDR1 and CDR2 sequences are SGHRS and YFSETQ. The V end was cut by 3 bases, the J end by 3 bases, with 15 bases between. This CDR3 has 15 amino acids. CDR3 nucleotide sequence: TGCGCCAGCAGCTCGGGGACGGTCCAGGACTATGGCTACACCTTC. Translation: CASSSGTVQDYGYTF. The complete variable domain, with remaining parts taken from reference TRBV5-1 and TRBJ1-2, reads KAGVTQTPRYLIKTRGQQVTLSCSPISGHRSVSWYQQTPGQGLQFLFEYFSETQRNKGNFPGRFSGRQFSNSRSEMNVSTLELGDSALYLCASSSGTVQDYGYTFGSGTRLTVV.

This rearrangement joins TRBV6-1 to TRBJ1-1; D uncertain. The CDR3 totals 14 residues. Germline assignment: CDR1 MNHNS and CDR2 SASEGT. Trimming left V 1 base short and J 4 bases short, with 10 bases between. In DNA form, the CDR3 reads TGTGCCAGCAGTGAAGGGGTTTGGGGCACTGAAGCTTTCTTT. Amino acids: CASSEGVWGTEAFF.

The chain couples TRBV10-3 to TRBJ2-1; 7 positions match TRBD1. CDR1 and CDR2 (germline): ENHRY, SYGVKD. The CDR3 loop spans 12 amino acids. J gave up 10 bases and V 6 bases, and 6 bases lay outside the gene matches. The CDR3 loop is CAISQQGKEQFF. CDR3 DNA: TGTGCCATCAGCCAACAGGGGAAAGAGCAGTTCTTC.

This chain joins TRBV4-1 and TRBJ1-6; 8 nucleotides align to TRBD1. Germline CDR1 is MGHRA and CDR2 is YSYEKL. The CDR3 is 13 residues long. J gave up 8 bases and V 6 bases, and 3 bases lay outside the gene matches. CDR3 nucleotides: TGCGCCAGCAGACAGGGGGGACATTCACCCCTCCACTTT. This translates into CASRQGGHSPLHF.

This chain links TRBV6-6 with TRBJ1-3; maybe TRBD1 (5 bases). V lost 6 bases and J lost 0, with 15 bases in between. The V gene's germline CDR1 is MNHNY and CDR2 SVGAGI (reference sequence). The CDR3 covers 16 residues. CDR3 sequence reads: CASSPSGTLSGNTIYF. The CDR3 nucleotides are TGTGCCAGCAGCCCATCCGGGACCCTCTCTGGAAACACCATATATTTT.

This clone appeared a few times. The chain is built from TRBV29-1 and TRBJ1-2; 7 bases agree with TRBD1. This CDR3 comprises 12 residues. J lost 10 bases, V lost 4 bases, and 9 bases had no gene match. Germline CDR1 and CDR2: SQVTM and ANQGSEA. CDR3: CSVGDRELDYTF. CDR3 nucleotides: TGCAGCGTTGGAGACAGGGAGTTAGACTACACCTTC.

The rearrangement uses TRBV7-9 and TRBJ2-2, with D hard to call. Trimming took 4 bases from V and 6 from J, leaving 6 bases between them. The CDR3 length is 12 residues. The germline V gene encodes CDR1 SEHNR and CDR2 FQNEAQ (reference sequence). CDR3: CASSSSAGELFF. CDR3 sequence (DNA): TGTGCCAGCAGCTCCTCTGCCGGGGAGCTGTTTTTT.

The DNA of the CDR3 is TGTGCCAGTAGTATAGGAGGATGGCTAACTCCCACCGGGGAGCTGTTTTTT. It specifies CASSIGGWLTPTGELFF. The rearrangement uses TRBV19 and TRBJ2-2; the D is unclear. The germline V gene encodes CDR1 LNHDA and CDR2 SQIVND (reference sequence). V gave up 1 base and J gave up 4 bases, with 16 bases separating them. The CDR3 contains 17 residues.

V gene TRBV5-4 combines with J gene TRBJ1-1, with D perhaps TRBD1 (5 bases). Per germline, CDR1 SGHNT and CDR2 YYREEE (reference sequence). The V and J ends lost 3 bases and 5 bases respectively, with 17 bases between them. This CDR3 has 15 residues. The CDR3: CASSSPIGVGTEAFF. The CDR3, as DNA: TGTGCCAGCAGCTCACCGATAGGGGTGGGGACTGAAGCTTTCTTT.

This clone showed up just once. The germline gene is not matched at one end of the junction; a read error may be the cause. The V and J genes are TRBV5-6 and TRBJ2-7; the match to TRBD1 covers 8 bases. Germline V gene sequence: CDR1 SGHDT, CDR2 YYEEEE. This CDR3 comprises 14 residues. DNA of the CDR3: TGTGCCAGCAGTTTGGACAGGGTTGGGTACGAGCAGTACTTC. This encodes CASSLDRVGYEQYF.

This clone was seen a few times. This rearrangement joins TRBV7-8 to TRBJ2-6; D uncertain. Germline loops: CDR1 SGHVS, CDR2 FQNEAQ. V lost 2 bases and J 2 bases, leaving 7 bases between the germline ends. This CDR3 contains 15 residues. The CDR3 is CASSLWGTGANVLTF. The CDR3 nucleotides read TGTGCCAGCAGCTTATGGGGAACTGGGGCCAACGTCCTGACTTTC.

This clone was counted once. The chain employs TRBV5-1 and TRBJ2-1; D is unclear. Germline V lookup: CDR1 SGHRS, CDR2 YFSETQ. Trimming removed 2 bases at V and 4 bases at J, with 4 bases between. The CDR3 runs 12 residues. The CDR3 reads CASSLSYNEQFF. CDR3 DNA sequence: TGCGCCAGCAGCTTATCTTACAATGAGCAGTTCTTC.

The rearrangement uses TRBV27 and TRBJ1-2; TRBD1 matches at 8 bases. The germline V gene has CDR1 MNHEY and CDR2 SMNVEV (reference sequence). The CDR3 covers 14 residues. V lost 6 bases, J lost 5 bases, and 8 bases stayed unmatched. This CDR3 reads CASSSLTGEYGYTF. CDR3 DNA sequence: TGTGCCAGCAGCTCCCTGACAGGGGAGTATGGCTACACCTTC.

The V gene is TRBV7-2, the J gene TRBJ2-7, with unresolved D. The CDR3 spans 13 residues. Per the germline V gene, CDR1 is SGHTA and CDR2 is FQGNSA. Trimming took off 5 bases at V and 1 base at J, with 9 bases between the two ends. CDR3 DNA: TGTGCCAGCAGCCCTGATTTATCCTACGAGCAGTACTTC. It is translated as CASSPDLSYEQYF.

This clone was detected only once. This chain uses TRBV2 with TRBJ2-2; 7 positions match TRBD2. V was pared by 6 bases and J by 4 bases, with 8 bases of the junction left unmatched. CDR3 length equals 15 residues. The germline V gene encodes CDR1 SNHLY and CDR2 FYNNEI. CDR3 loop: CASSRRLAITGELFF. In DNA form, the CDR3 reads TGTGCCAGCAGCCGTCGACTAGCCATCACCGGGGAGCTGTTTTTT.

The gene calls are TRBV7-3 and TRBJ2-1, with D hard to call. Deletions cut 5 bases from V and 0 bases from J, with 14 bases between. Germline loops: CDR1 SGHTA, CDR2 FQGTGA. This CDR3 has 16 residues. This CDR3 reads CASSPRAFVSYNEQFF. The CDR3 DNA sequence: TGTGCCAGCAGCCCACGGGCCTTCGTCTCCTACAATGAGCAGTTCTTC.

The chain is built from TRBV9 and TRBJ2-2; 7 positions agree with TRBD2. Unmatched junction bases numbered 5, after V lost 3 bases and J lost 0 bases. The CDR3 consists of 16 residues. The germline V gene encodes CDR1 SGDLS and CDR2 YYNGEE. The CDR3 is CASSDLAGANTGELFF. The CDR3 DNA reads TGTGCCAGCAGCGACCTTGCGGGAGCGAACACCGGGGAGCTGTTTTTT.

The chain recombines TRBV9 with TRBJ2-7; D not resolved. V was pared by 6 bases and J by 0 bases, with 1 base between. Germline values: CDR1 SGDLS, CDR2 YYNGEE. The CDR3 covers 10 residues. The chain's CDR3 is CASTSYEQYF. Here the CDR3 DNA reads TGTGCCAGCACCTCCTACGAGCAGTACTTC.

J is TRBJ2-1 and V is TRBV6-5; no firm D call. Trimming removed 0 bases at V and 10 bases at J, with 7 bases between. The germline V gene encodes CDR1 MNHEY and CDR2 SVGAGI. The length of the CDR3 is 12 residues. CDR3 region: CASSYSRVEQFF. The CDR3 region has the DNA TGTGCCAGCAGTTACTCGAGAGTAGAGCAGTTCTTC.

V usage is TRBV4-3 and J usage is TRBJ1-5, with D maybe TRBD1 (6 bases). The CDR3 has 15 amino acids. Germline V lookup: CDR1 LGHNA, CDR2 YSLEER. V lost 4 bases and J 7 bases, leaving 17 bases between the germline ends. In DNA form, the CDR3 reads TGCGCCAGCAGCCGAAATACAGGGACGGACCAGCCCCAGCATTTT. Translation: CASSRNTGTDQPQHF.

The chain has TRBV12-2 and TRBJ2-7; the table's TRBD1 call for D was not verified on the DNA. TRBV12-2 is annotated as a pseudogene. The CDR3 spans 19 residues. The CDR3: CASRLAVYIGTRTNWVQYF. In DNA form, the CDR3 reads TGTGCAAGTCGCTTAGCGGTCTATATCGGGACAAGGACAAACTGGGTGCAGTACTTC.

The chain carries TRBV27 and TRBJ2-1; D possibly corresponds to TRBD2 (5 bases). CDR3 length: 13 residues. Between the trimmed V and J ends, which lost 6 bases and 10 bases, there was a span of 16 bases. Germline V lookup: CDR1 MNHEY, CDR2 SMNVEV (reference sequence). The CDR3 bases are TGTGCCAGCAGATATTTGGGAGTTTACGAGCAGTTCTTC. This sequence encodes CASRYLGVYEQFF.